A selection of T cell receptor beta chains follows, all from one sample in a study of shared clonotypes between healthy human individuals. Clones were sequenced by immunoSEQ multiplex PCR, and TCRdb holds only the in-frame ones, with some missing. The table lists around 2.1 million clones, roughly 91% of them singletons. Source material: naive CD8+ T cells from PBMCs. The receptors here all came from a man between 18 and 35 years old in good health. Some clones in this sample may be carry-over from other donors' samples. The CDR3 runs from the conserved cysteine through the conserved F or W. The D gene is left open where the match is weak. Some rows have no size entry. The others give once, few or many, or a class for an expanded clone.

TRBV23-1	NA	TRBJ1-2	TRBD1	TGCGCCAGCACCACGGCAGGGGGCGATTATGGCTACACCTTC	CASTTAGGDYGYTF
TRBV10-2	NA	TRBJ1-1	TRBD1	TGCGCCAGCAGTGAATGGACAGGGGGAGCTTTCTTT	CASSEWTGGAFF
TRBV27	NA	TRBJ2-2	TRBD2	TGTGCCAGCAGTTTACCACTAGCGGGAGGGTATGGGGAGCTGTTTTTT	CASSLPLAGGYGELFF
TRBV5-1	NA	TRBJ2-5	TRBD2	TGCGCCAGCAAGCCGCGGGGAGGGTATGAGACCCAGTACTTC	CASKPRGGYETQYF
TRBV29-1	once	TRBJ2-1	NA	TGCAGCGTTGAAGAAGTCTCCTACGGCTATGAGCAGTTCTTC	CSVEEVSYGYEQFF
TRBV6-6	NA	TRBJ2-3	NA	TGTGCCAGCAGGGGGACGGCGTATAGCCAGTATTTT	CASRGTAYSQYF
TRBV4-3	NA	TRBJ2-2	NA	TGCGCCAGCAGCCACCGGGAGAACACCGGGGAGCTGTTTTTT	CASSHRENTGELFF
TRBV11-2	NA	TRBJ2-1	TRBD2	TGTGCCAGCAGCAGACTAGCGGGAGTCGTTGAGCAGTTCTTC	CASSRLAGVVEQFF
TRBV7-8	NA	TRBJ2-3	TRBD2	TGTGCCAGCAGCTCTAGCGGATTCACAGATACGCAGTATTTT	CASSSSGFTDTQYF
TRBV5-4	NA	TRBJ2-7	TRBD2	TGTGCCAGCAGCGGAACTAAAACTAGCGGGAGCGATACCTACGAGCAGTACTTC	CASSGTKTSGSDTYEQYF
TRBV5-1	once	TRBJ1-4	NA	TGCGCCAGCAGCCTCGCAGGTGCCCCCGACCTTGAAAAACTGTTTTTT	CASSLAGAPDLEKLFF
TRBV4-1	NA	TRBJ2-5	TRBD1	TGCGCCAGCCGTCCCCAGGGGGAGTCTCCCCAGTACTTC	CASRPQGESPQYF
TRBV4-1	NA	TRBJ2-1	NA	TGCGCCAGCAGCCAAGAGGAAATGTGGGGCAATGAGCAGTTCTTC	CASSQEEMWGNEQFF
TRBV7-9	once	TRBJ2-7	TRBD1	TGTGCCAGCAGCTCAAGACAGGGTTTTTCCCACGAGCAGTACTTC	CASSSRQGFSHEQYF
TRBV10-3	NA	TRBJ2-7	TRBD1	TGTGCCATCAGTGACACGGGGCAGGGGGTTCCCCTCGAGCAGTACTTC	CAISDTGQGVPLEQYF
TRBV7-9	NA	TRBJ2-4	TRBD2	TGTGCCAGCAGCGCTAGCGGGCTAACCAAAAACATTCAGTACTTC	CASSASGLTKNIQYF
TRBV28	NA	TRBJ2-7	NA	TGTGCCAGCAGTCCCTTGTTGAACAGGGCGCAGTACGAGCAGTACTTC	CASSPLLNRAQYEQYF
TRBV28	NA	TRBJ2-1	TRBD2	TGTGCCAGCAGCCCTCTAGCGGGCTCCTACAATGAGCAGTTCTTC	CASSPLAGSYNEQFF
TRBV4-1	NA	TRBJ2-5	NA	TGCGCCAGCAGCCAACGGGGAGAAGAGACCCAGTACTTC	CASSQRGEETQYF
TRBV11-2	NA	TRBJ1-1	TRBD1	TGTGCCAGCAGCATCCAGGGGGAGAACACTGAAGCTTTCTTT	CASSIQGENTEAFF
TRBV7-9	NA	TRBJ2-7	TRBD2	TGTGCCAGCAGCTTAATAGCGGGTGGCTCCTACGAGCAGTACTTC	CASSLIAGGSYEQYF
TRBV7-6	NA	TRBJ2-7	NA	TGTGCCAGCAGCTTAGCGCGGGGCAGGGCCTACGAGCAGTACTTC	CASSLARGRAYEQYF
TRBV2	NA	TRBJ2-3	TRBD2	TGTGCCAGCAGTGACGGGCGGGAGCCAGATACGCAGTATTTT	CASSDGREPDTQYF
TRBV7-9	NA	TRBJ2-2	TRBD2	TGTGCCAGCAGCTCCTCGAGGACTAGCGGAGACAACACCGGGGAGCTGTTTTTT	CASSSSRTSGDNTGELFF
TRBV5-1	NA	TRBJ2-7	TRBD1	TGCGCCAGCAGCGGGGTGGACAGGGAGTCCGAGCAGTACTTC	CASSGVDRESEQYF